This T cell receptor (beta chain) stems from a study of cytomegalovirus exposure and HLA in healthy donors. Whole-study findings and limits: Later on, analysis showed that most CMV-associated TCR beta chains appeared to be HLA-restricted. For TCR beta chains, V- and J-gene trimming was later linked to a missense DCLRE1C variant. It is likely that the observed cluster of highly shared sequence variants was a sequencing artifact. Immune exposure data for these donors was limited to CMV serostatus.

As concerns this clone: Its target is not known.

In the PCR, 60 Vbeta and 13 Jbeta primers were used. Some clones are missing from TCRdb's copy, which holds only in-frame ones; the method was immunoSEQ multiplex PCR. Of over 150,000 clones in the sample, about four fifths are singletons; the top ten hold approximately 3%. The germline gives CDR1 SGHTS, CDR2 YDEGEE. The CDR3 length is 15 residues. The V end lost 3 bases, the J end lost 4 bases, and 16 bases lay between the germline ends. Source material: PBMCs. The receptor was derived from a man aged 18 to 29 in good health and CMV-seronegative. The J gene is TRBJ1-2, the V gene TRBV5-8; TRBD1 might be the D (6 bases). The CDR3, as DNA: TGTGCCAGCAGCTCCCCCCTGGGGGCCGGCTATGGCTACACCTTC. It encodes CASSSPLGAGYGYTF.